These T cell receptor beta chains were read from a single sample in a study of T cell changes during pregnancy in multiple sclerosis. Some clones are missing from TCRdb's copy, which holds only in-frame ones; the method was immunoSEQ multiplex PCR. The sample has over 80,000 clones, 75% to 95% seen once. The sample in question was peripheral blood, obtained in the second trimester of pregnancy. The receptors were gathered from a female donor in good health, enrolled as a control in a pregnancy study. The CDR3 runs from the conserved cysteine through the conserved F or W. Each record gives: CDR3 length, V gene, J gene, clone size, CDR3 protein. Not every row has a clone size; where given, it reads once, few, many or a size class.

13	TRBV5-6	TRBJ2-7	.	CASSFSAGREQYF
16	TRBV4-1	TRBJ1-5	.	CASTWTGPDSNQPQHF
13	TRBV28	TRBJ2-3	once	CASMRVSTDTQYF
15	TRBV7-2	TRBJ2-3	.	CASSLVLAGLDTQYF
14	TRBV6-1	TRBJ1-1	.	CASSVGGVNTEAFF
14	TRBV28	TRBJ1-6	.	CASSLSPRNSPLHF
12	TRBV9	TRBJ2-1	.	CASSDLANQQFF
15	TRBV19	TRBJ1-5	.	CASSIVEGGGQPQHF
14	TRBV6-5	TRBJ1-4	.	CASRNTGGVEKLFF
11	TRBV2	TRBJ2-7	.	CASFYAAEQYF
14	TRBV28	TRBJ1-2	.	CASSPGQGFYGYTF
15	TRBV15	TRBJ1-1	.	CATRVGGVVYTEAFF
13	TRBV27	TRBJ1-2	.	CASSRTGRYGYTF